The T cell receptor (beta chain) under discussion was sequenced for a study of T cell repertoires in cytomegalovirus infection. For the study at large: Based on public TCR beta signatures, there were indications of CMV infection and of a matching HLA type. Regarding the study as a whole: Cumulative frequency (of public TCR beta family members) identified carriers of CMV plus the relevant HLA. HLA-C-restricted, CMV-specific TCR beta clonotypes were dominant ex vivo.

TCRdb analysed the reads with MiXCR anew, one entry per CDR3 protein. The table shows hundreds of thousands of distinct CDR3 sequences, with 20% to 25% occurring only once. The CDR3 is made up of 15 amino acids. V gave up 5 bases and J gave up 3 bases, with 14 bases separating them. Germline loops: CDR1 MDHEN, CDR2 SYDVKM. A remark on this clonotype: Its antigen is not identified.

The sequenced sample was CD8+ T cells from PBMCs. The TCR originated in a human donor in good health (CMV status not recorded). Some clones in this sample may be carry-over from other donors' samples. This sequence joins TRBV28 and TRBJ1-5; tentative D call: TRBD1 (5 bases). The CDR3 DNA follows: TGTGCCAGCAGTGAGAGACAGTCTCCCAATCAGCCCCAGCATTTT. Protein sequence: CASSERQSPNQPQHF. The full variable domain, rest sourced from reference TRBV28 and TRBJ1-5, is DVKVTQSSRYLVKRTGEKVFLECVQDMDHENMFWYRQDPGLGLRLIYFSYDVKMKEKGDIPEGYSVSREKKERFSLILESASTNQTSMYLCASSERQSPNQPQHFGDGTRLSIL.